A selection of T cell receptor beta chains follows, all from one sample in a study of blood T cell repertoires in COVID-19. The assay was immunoSEQ multiplex PCR, and TCRdb's table has in-frame clones only and misses some. Of 380,000 or so clones detected, 88% appear once; the ten largest clones hold more than 2%. Sequences were obtained from PBMCs or T cells enriched from blood (not recorded which). The receptor set was obtained from a woman in her thirties or forties with acute COVID-19. CDR3s include the opening cysteine and the closing phenylalanine or tryptophan. The D gene is left open where the match is weak. The size entry is marked missing in some rows and otherwise reads once, few, many or a size class.

NA | NA | TRBJ1-6 | TRBV5-3 | CARSPPGRDNSPLHF | TGTGCCAGAAGCCCTCCTGGGCGGGATAATTCACCCCTCCACTTT
NA | NA | TRBJ2-3 | TRBV6-5 | CARGGLYVSTDTQYF | TGTGCCAGGGGAGGCTTATATGTGTCTACAGATACGCAGTATTTT
once | NA | TRBJ1-1 | TRBV19 | CASSIRVNTEAFF | TGTGCCAGTAGTATACGAGTGAACACTGAAGCTTTCTTT
NA | NA | TRBJ1-5 | TRBV11-2 | CASSLGAGNNQPQHF | TGTGCCAGCAGCTTAGGTGCTGGCAACAATCAGCCCCAGCATTTT
NA | NA | TRBJ1-2 | TRBV7-9 | CASSLPTVGQANYGYTF | TGTGCCAGCAGCCTACCTACTGTGGGGCAAGCTAACTATGGCTACACCTTC
NA | NA | TRBJ1-2 | TRBV7-9 | CASSPEGLGKLGYTF | TGTGCCAGCAGCCCTGAGGGACTGGGGAAGCTCGGCTACACCTTC
NA | NA | TRBJ1-6 | TRBV19 | CATSTGSYNSPLHF | TGTGCCACCTCGACAGGCTCCTATAATTCACCCCTCCACTTT
NA | TRBD2 | TRBJ2-1 | TRBV29-1 | CSVDAGGPDNEQFF | TGCAGCGTTGATGCGGGGGGGCCCGACAATGAGCAGTTCTTC
NA | TRBD1 | TRBJ1-2 | TRBV27 | CASSPDRVHGYTF | TGTGCCAGCAGCCCCGACAGGGTACATGGCTACACCTTC
NA | TRBD2 | TRBJ2-3 | TRBV5-4 | CASSLGASGGAIDTQYF | TGTGCCAGCAGCTTGGGGGCTAGCGGGGGGGCCATAGATACGCAGTATTTT
NA | NA | TRBJ1-2 | TRBV12-3/TRBV12-4 | CASSLDDRRGYTF | TGTGCCAGCAGTTTGGATGACAGGCGGGGCTACACCTTC
NA | TRBD2 | TRBJ2-1 | TRBV9 | CASSPSGANEQFF | TGTGCCAGCAGCCCTAGCGGGGCCAATGAGCAGTTCTTC
NA | TRBD1 | TRBJ1-2 | TRBV6-5 | CASSYSDRGPYGYTF | TGTGCCAGCAGTTACTCGGACAGGGGGCCCTATGGCTACACCTTC
NA | NA | TRBJ1-1 | TRBV7-9 | CASSRGTSLVMNTEAFF | TGTGCCAGCAGCCGTGGGACATCCCTAGTCATGAACACTGAAGCTTTCTTT
few | NA | TRBJ1-2 | TRBV18 | CASSKTGYGYTF | TGTGCCAGCTCCAAGACAGGCTACGGCTACACCTTC
once | NA | TRBJ2-3 | TRBV11-2 | CASSEWRLGSDTQYF | TGTGCCAGCAGCGAATGGAGACTCGGGTCAGATACGCAGTATTTT
NA | NA | TRBJ1-2 | TRBV6-1 | CASSDPRGGYTF | TGTGCCAGCAGCGACCCCCGGGGTGGCTACACCTTC
NA | TRBD1 | TRBJ2-7 | TRBV5-5 | CATGTGPLEQYF | TGTGCCACCGGGACAGGGCCTTTGGAGCAGTACTTC
NA | NA | TRBJ2-3 | TRBV4-2 | CASSQDWGERGQRTDTQYF | TGTGCCAGCAGCCAAGACTGGGGCGAGCGAGGACAACGCACAGATACGCAGTATTTT
NA | NA | TRBJ2-3 | TRBV5-5 | CASSLELVSSDTQYF | TGTGCCAGCAGCTTGGAGCTAGTATCATCCGATACGCAGTATTTT
NA | TRBD2 | TRBJ2-7 | TRBV5-1 | CASSLVAGGANGPEQYF | TGCGCCAGCAGCTTGGTAGCGGGGGGCGCCAATGGCCCCGAGCAGTACTTC
NA | TRBD1 | TRBJ2-7 | TRBV6-5 | CASSRSDRVVYEQYF | TGTGCCAGCAGTAGATCTGACAGGGTAGTCTACGAGCAGTACTTC
once | NA | TRBJ1-3 | TRBV14 | CASSQDHGSGNTIYF | TGTGCCAGCAGCCAAGATCACGGCTCTGGAAACACCATATATTTT
NA | TRBD1 | TRBJ2-2 | TRBV30 | CAWDRGPNTGELFF | TGTGCCTGGGACAGGGGGCCGAACACCGGGGAGCTGTTTTTT
NA | TRBD2 | TRBJ2-7 | TRBV12-5 | CASGPRGATYEQYF | TGTGCTAGTGGCCCGCGGGGGGCCACCTACGAGCAGTACTTC
NA | NA | TRBJ1-3 | TRBV3-1/TRBV3-2 | CASSQPFSGNTIYF | TGTGCCAGCAGCCAACCCTTCTCTGGAAACACCATATATTTT
NA | TRBD1 | TRBJ1-5 | TRBV2 | CASQDRGRGQPQHF | TGTGCCAGCCAGGACAGGGGGCGAGGACAGCCCCAGCATTTT
once | TRBD1 | TRBJ2-5 | TRBV2 | CASSELGQGELTKTQYF | TGTGCCAGCAGTGAATTGGGGCAGGGGGAATTGACAAAGACCCAGTACTTC
few | TRBD2 | TRBJ2-5 | TRBV6-2/TRBV6-3 | CASSFTSAIETQYF | TGTGCCAGCAGTTTTACTAGCGCGATAGAGACCCAGTACTTC
NA | NA | TRBJ1-4 | TRBV5-4 | CASSFGQRREKLFF | TGTGCCAGCAGCTTCGGACAGCGCCGGGAAAAACTGTTTTTT
NA | NA | TRBJ2-7 | TRBV7-9 | CASSLSFHEQYF | TGTGCCAGCAGCTTGAGTTTCCACGAGCAGTACTTC
NA | NA | TRBJ2-5 | TRBV5-1 | CASSLYGQNQETQYF | TGCGCCAGCAGCTTGTATGGACAGAACCAAGAGACCCAGTACTTC
NA | TRBD2 | TRBJ2-7 | TRBV19 | CASSPRTSGSYEQYF | TGTGCCAGTAGTCCGAGGACTAGCGGCTCCTACGAGCAGTACTTC
NA | NA | TRBJ1-3 | TRBV20-1 | CSAIQGNTIYF | TGCAGTGCAATTCAGGGAAACACCATATATTTT
NA | NA | TRBJ1-5 | TRBV19 | CASTRAYSNQPQHF | TGTGCCAGTACCAGGGCGTATAGCAATCAGCCCCAGCATTTT